This T cell receptor (beta chain) derives from a study of blood T cell repertoires in COVID-19. Study at large: Both acute and convalescent COVID-19 samples were obtained from the United States, Italy and Spain. Sample material is recorded as cDNA or gDNA derived from T cells, B-cell-depleted T cells, or PBMCs.

The V and J ends lost 5 bases and 5 bases, in that order; junction bases with no gene match: 4. The CDR3 is 13 residues long. Germline-derived CDR1 and CDR2 are MNHEY and SMNVEV (reference sequence). Original data processing: Estimated nucleated cell counts came from reference gene primer amplification. Assay: immunoSEQ multiplex PCR; the TCRdb copy retains only in-frame clones and omits some. Clonal size and the V and J genes are those of that table, whereas D and trimming came from the DNA. The sample holds approximately 100,000 clones, approximately 85% seen once. The sample was peripheral blood. This TCR derives from a woman in her sixties with acute or convalescent COVID-19. The V gene is TRBV27, the J gene TRBJ1-2; 8 positions agree with TRBD1. The CDR3 reads CASSPRTGYGYTF. The DNA for the CDR3 is TGTGCCAGCAGTCCACGGACAGGGTATGGCTACACCTTC.